Listed below are T cell receptor beta chains from one sample, sequenced in a study of T-cell reconstitution after alpha-beta-depleted transplantation in children. Using its own MiXCR run on the PCR reads, TCRdb lists one record per CDR3 protein. The data show about 220,000 distinct CDR3 sequences, with roughly 15% seen just once and around 45% held by the top ten. This sample comprised PBMCs, mostly from graft donor cells, obtained 360 days after TCRalphabeta/CD19-depleted stem cell transplant. All receptors come from a male patient under 10 years old who had a stem cell transplant for acute lymphoblastic leukemia, so the T cells may come from the graft donor. Each CDR3 is given with its conserved first and last residue. The order of the fields is clone size, V gene, J gene, D gene, CDR3 protein, CDR3 DNA. D genes are given only for firm matches. Size is stated for part of the rows, as once, few or many counts, or as a class when the clone is expanded.

clone_size: few; v_call: TRBV20-1; j_call: TRBJ2-4; d_call: -; cdr3_aa: CSVSWGRSTKNIQYF; cdr3_nt: TGCAGTGTGAGTTGGGGGAGATCGACCAAAAACATTCAGTACTTC
clone_size: -; v_call: TRBV7-9; j_call: TRBJ2-3; d_call: TRBD2; cdr3_aa: CASSLAPPGLAIDTQYF; cdr3_nt: TGTGCCAGCAGCTTAGCGCCGCCGGGACTAGCAATAGATACGCAGTATTTT
clone_size: -; v_call: TRBV11-2; j_call: TRBJ1-1; d_call: -; cdr3_aa: CASSPTLGTEAFF; cdr3_nt: TGTGCCAGCAGCCCCACTTTAGGCACTGAAGCTTTCTTT
clone_size: few; v_call: TRBV12-3/TRBV12-4; j_call: TRBJ2-7; d_call: -; cdr3_aa: CASSPRFRVDEQYF; cdr3_nt: TGTGCCAGCAGTCCCCGGTTCCGGGTCGACGAGCAGTACTTC
clone_size: few; v_call: TRBV13; j_call: TRBJ2-7; d_call: -; cdr3_aa: CASSHRFRVGLEYF; cdr3_nt: TGTGCCAGCAGCCATAGGTTTCGCGTGGGCTTGGAGTACTTC
clone_size: many; v_call: TRBV18; j_call: TRBJ1-1; d_call: TRBD1; cdr3_aa: CASSPQDRMNTEAFF; cdr3_nt: TGTGCCAGCTCACCACAGGACAGGATGAACACTGAAGCTTTCTTT
clone_size: many; v_call: TRBV18; j_call: TRBJ2-3; d_call: -; cdr3_aa: CASSPPGGPSTDTQYF; cdr3_nt: TGTGCCAGCTCACCACCGGGGGGGCCGAGCACAGATACGCAGTATTTT
clone_size: -; v_call: TRBV7-2; j_call: TRBJ2-5; d_call: -; cdr3_aa: CASSNWDREETQYF; cdr3_nt: TGTGCCAGCAGCAACTGGGACCGGGAAGAGACCCAGTACTTC
clone_size: -; v_call: TRBV1; j_call: TRBJ1-2; d_call: -; cdr3_aa: CTSSHGSIGSHEVLSGYTF; cdr3_nt: TGCACCAGCAGCCACGGATCAATAGGCAGCCACGAGGTCCTGTCTGGCTACACCTTC
clone_size: many; v_call: TRBV4-2; j_call: TRBJ2-7; d_call: -; cdr3_aa: CASSQDRPLGEQYF; cdr3_nt: TGTGCCAGCAGCCAAGATAGGCCCCTCGGCGAGCAGTACTTC
clone_size: few; v_call: TRBV7-2; j_call: TRBJ2-1; d_call: TRBD1; cdr3_aa: CASSLGPGQGTYNEQFF; cdr3_nt: TGTGCCAGCAGCTTAGGACCGGGACAGGGGACCTACAATGAGCAGTTCTTC
clone_size: -; v_call: TRBV4-2; j_call: TRBJ2-5; d_call: -; cdr3_aa: CASSQDLRGETQYF; cdr3_nt: TGTGCCAGCAGCCAAGATTTGAGGGGGGAGACCCAGTACTTC
clone_size: -; v_call: TRBV11-2; j_call: TRBJ2-1; d_call: -; cdr3_aa: CASSPHGGGGSYNEQFF; cdr3_nt: TGTGCCAGCAGCCCCCATGGGGGCGGGGGCTCCTACAATGAGCAGTTCTTC
clone_size: few; v_call: TRBV19; j_call: TRBJ2-1; d_call: -; cdr3_aa: CASSIIVGLDYNEQFF; cdr3_nt: TGTGCCAGTAGTATCATAGTGGGGCTAGATTACAATGAGCAGTTCTTC
clone_size: few; v_call: TRBV25-1; j_call: TRBJ2-7; d_call: -; cdr3_aa: CASSRGHQRYEQYF; cdr3_nt: TGTGCCAGCAGCCGGGGACATCAGAGATACGAGCAGTACTTC
clone_size: -; v_call: TRBV6-2/TRBV6-3; j_call: TRBJ2-2; d_call: -; cdr3_aa: CASSYGWTPGTGELFF; cdr3_nt: TGTGCCAGCAGTTACGGTTGGACACCGGGCACCGGGGAGCTGTTTTTT
clone_size: few; v_call: TRBV25-1; j_call: TRBJ2-1; d_call: -; cdr3_aa: CASSDRGVYNEQFF; cdr3_nt: TGTGCCAGCAGTGACAGGGGGGTTTACAATGAGCAGTTCTTC
clone_size: once; v_call: TRBV5-1; j_call: TRBJ2-1; d_call: -; cdr3_aa: CASSLVEKGEQFF; cdr3_nt: TGCGCCAGCAGCTTAGTCGAGAAGGGTGAGCAGTTCTTC
clone_size: few; v_call: TRBV29-1; j_call: TRBJ2-2; d_call: -; cdr3_aa: CSVGTTANTGELFF; cdr3_nt: TGCAGCGTTGGTACGACGGCGAACACCGGGGAGCTGTTTTTT
clone_size: many; v_call: TRBV27; j_call: TRBJ2-3; d_call: -; cdr3_aa: CASSPDYRAPDTLYF; cdr3_nt: TGTGCCAGCAGCCCCGATTACAGGGCCCCAGATACGCTGTATTTT
clone_size: many; v_call: TRBV12-3/TRBV12-4; j_call: TRBJ2-3; d_call: -; cdr3_aa: CASSLMSVTDTQYF; cdr3_nt: TGTGCCAGCAGTTTAATGTCAGTCACAGATACGCAGTATTTT
clone_size: few; v_call: TRBV12-3/TRBV12-4; j_call: TRBJ2-1; d_call: TRBD2; cdr3_aa: CASSPTSGGAHEQFF; cdr3_nt: TGTGCCAGCAGCCCTACTAGCGGGGGGGCTCATGAGCAGTTCTTC
clone_size: -; v_call: TRBV27; j_call: TRBJ1-6; d_call: -; cdr3_aa: CASSLPPGRAWGSPLHF; cdr3_nt: TGTGCCAGCAGTTTACCGCCCGGGAGGGCCTGGGGTTCACCCCTCCACTTT
clone_size: -; v_call: TRBV10-3; j_call: TRBJ2-3; d_call: -; cdr3_aa: CAISDGTDTDTQYF; cdr3_nt: TGTGCCATCAGTGATGGGACCGACACAGATACGCAGTATTTT